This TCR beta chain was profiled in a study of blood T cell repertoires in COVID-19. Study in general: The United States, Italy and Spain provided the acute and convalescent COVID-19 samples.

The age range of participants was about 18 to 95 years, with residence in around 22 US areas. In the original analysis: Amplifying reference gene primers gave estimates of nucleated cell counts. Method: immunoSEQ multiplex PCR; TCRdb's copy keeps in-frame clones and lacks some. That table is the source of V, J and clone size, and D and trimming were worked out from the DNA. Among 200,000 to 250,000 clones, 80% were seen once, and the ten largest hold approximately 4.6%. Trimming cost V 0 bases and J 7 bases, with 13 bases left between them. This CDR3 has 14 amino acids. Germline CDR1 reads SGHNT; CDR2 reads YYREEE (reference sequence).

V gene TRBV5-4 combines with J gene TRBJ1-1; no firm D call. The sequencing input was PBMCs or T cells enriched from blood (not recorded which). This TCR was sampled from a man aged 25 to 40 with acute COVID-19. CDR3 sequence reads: CASSLERVGSEAFF. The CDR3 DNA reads TGTGCCAGCAGCTTGGAACGCGTAGGGAGTGAAGCTTTCTTT.